The clone carrying this T cell receptor beta chain was seen once. Its antigen is still unknown. The entry originates in a study of cytomegalovirus exposure and HLA in healthy donors. Study as a whole: Ancestry clustering placed around four fifths of some 400 genotyped donors in the Caucasian-associated cluster.

Primers for the PCR totalled 60 Vbeta and 13 Jbeta. Method: immunoSEQ multiplex PCR; TCRdb's copy keeps in-frame clones and lacks some. There are over 130,000 clones in the sample; 80% occur only once, and 2% to 3% lies in the top ten. Study-wide points: The authors considered a cluster of highly shared sequence variants likely to be a sequencing artifact. Several of the most significant clusters appeared, in a later analysis, to be linked to common viral pathogens. In an earlier analysis, most TCR beta V segments were productive about 90% or about 30% of the time.

This TCR was recovered from a man aged 50 or older in good health and CMV-seronegative. The sample was PBMCs.

CDR3 sequence reads: CASSDGHHSGANVLTF. The CDR3 DNA follows: TGTGCCAGCAGTGACGGACACCACTCTGGGGCCAACGTCCTGACTTTC. V is TRBV6-4 and J is TRBJ2-6; TRBD1 is a possible D gene (5 bases). The CDR3 length is 16 residues. V lost 2 bases and J 0 bases, leaving 8 bases between the germline ends. From germline, CDR1 is MRHNA and CDR2 SNTAGT.